The source of this T cell receptor beta chain is a study of beta chain features in type 1 diabetes. The investigators reverse transcribed all of the isolated RNA, so they sequenced expressed TCRB transcripts. Some clones are missing from TCRdb's copy, which holds only in-frame ones; the method was immunoSEQ multiplex PCR. Of about 900,000 clones in the sample, roughly a sixth are singletons; the top ten hold 0.02% to 0.025%. Comments on this clone: Its specificity is unknown.

The length of the CDR3 is 12 residues. Germline V gene lookup returns CDR1 MDHEN and CDR2 SYDVKM. V was pared by 9 bases and J by 9 bases, with 18 bases between. The authors sorted CD4+ naive, central memory, regulatory and stem cell-like memory cells via CD45RO/CCR7/CD25/CD127/CD95/CD27. Whole-study findings and limits: The study notes PCR might favor shorter templates equally in patients and controls.

The chain links TRBV28 to TRBJ2-7; TRBD1 or TRBD2 may be the D gene (6 bases each). The source material was naive CD4+ T cells from blood. This receptor was obtained from a woman under 30 in good health. The CDR3 loop reads CASGAGEVGQYF. The CDR3 DNA reads TGTGCCAGTGGGGCAGGGGAGGTCGGGCAGTACTTC.